This T cell receptor beta chain was observed in a study of Graves' ophthalmopathy and Graves' hyperthyroidism. Researchers took RNA transcripts and amplified TCR beta CDR3 regions from them. An opening RT-PCR round employed HTBI primers and preceded a second-round multiplex PCR. TCRdb passed the multiplex PCR reads through MiXCR, listing each CDR3 protein once. The sample comprises about 740,000 distinct CDR3 sequences, roughly 41% of which are singletons, and approximately 46% rests with the top ten. CDR3 length equals 15 residues. Germline V gene sequence: CDR1 SGHNT, CDR2 YYREEE (reference sequence). Trimming removed 4 bases at V and 4 bases at J, with 17 bases between. The sample holds a few counts of this clonotype. Its specificity is unknown. Out of roughly 9.3 ml of fresh peripheral blood, PBMCs were obtained. Whole-study results and caveats: It was with approximately 70% sensitivity and approximately 72% specificity that the model predicted ophthalmopathy progression. Blood also contained most of the expanded thyroid clonotypes above 0.001 frequency.

Sequencing was carried out using peripheral blood. The clonotype comes from an adult man with Graves' ophthalmopathy. The chain is built from TRBV5-4 and TRBJ1-1, with a tentative D call TRBD1 (6 bases). CDR3 amino acids: CASSQPGHRGTEAFF. In DNA form, the CDR3 reads TGTGCCAGCAGCCAGCCGGGACATCGTGGCACTGAAGCTTTCTTT. Looking up the rest from reference TRBV5-4 and TRBJ1-1 gives the full variable domain: ETGVTQSPTHLIKTRGQQVTLRCSSQSGHNTVSWYQQALGQGPQFIFQYYREEENGRGNFPPRFSGLQFPNYSSELNVNALELDDSALYLCASSQPGHRGTEAFFGQGTRLTVV.